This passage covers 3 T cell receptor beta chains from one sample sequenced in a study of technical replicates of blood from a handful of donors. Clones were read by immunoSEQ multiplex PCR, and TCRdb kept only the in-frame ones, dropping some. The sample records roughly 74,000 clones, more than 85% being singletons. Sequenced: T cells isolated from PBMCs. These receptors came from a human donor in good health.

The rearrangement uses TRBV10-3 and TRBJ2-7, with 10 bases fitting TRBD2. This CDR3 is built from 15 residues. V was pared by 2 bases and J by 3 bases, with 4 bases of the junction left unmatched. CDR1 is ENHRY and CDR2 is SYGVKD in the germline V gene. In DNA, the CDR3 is TGTGCCATCAGTGAGACGGCTAGCGGGAGCTACGAGCAGTACTTC. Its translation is CAISETASGSYEQYF.

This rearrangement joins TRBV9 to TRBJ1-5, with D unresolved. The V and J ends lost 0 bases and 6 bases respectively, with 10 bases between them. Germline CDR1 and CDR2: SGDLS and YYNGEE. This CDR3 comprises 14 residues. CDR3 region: CASSVGLSGQPQHF. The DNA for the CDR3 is TGTGCCAGCAGCGTAGGATTATCAGGTCAGCCCCAGCATTTT.

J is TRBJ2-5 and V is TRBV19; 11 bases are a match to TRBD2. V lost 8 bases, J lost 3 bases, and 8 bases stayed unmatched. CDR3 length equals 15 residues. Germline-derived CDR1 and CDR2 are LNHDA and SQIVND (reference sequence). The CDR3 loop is CASADLGLAEETQYF. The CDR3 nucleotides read TGTGCCAGTGCTGATCTGGGACTAGCGGAAGAGACCCAGTACTTC. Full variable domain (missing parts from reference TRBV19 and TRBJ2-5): DGGITQSPKYLFRKEGQNVTLSCEQNLNHDAMYWYRQDPGQGLRLIYYSQIVNDFQKGDIAEGYSVSREKKESFPLTVTSAQKNPTAFYLCASADLGLAEETQYFGPGTRLLVL.